One and the same sample provided the 14 T cell receptor beta chains below, sequenced in a study of post-analysis software for immune sequencing data (dated by TCRdb to the mid-2010s). Overall study outcomes, separate from this receptor: Roughly 5 TRBV segments, including TRBV5-6, TRBV5-1 and TRBV20-1, were significantly more frequent in patients than controls.

Libraries were prepared through PCR. The sample was run on an Illumina HiSeq 2500. Unique molecular identifiers were incorporated into TCR beta cDNA libraries to reduce PCR and sequencing biases. The public reads were run again by TCRdb, first through fastp at Q25 and then through MiXCR, and only productive beta chains were kept. Rows merge per CDR3 protein into single entries with the most common DNA and genes. The sample data list about 540,000 distinct CDR3 sequences, and 34% of these were observed just once. Around 6.1% of the sample rests with the top ten. Their specific antigens are unknown. The source material was blood. The source of these receptors is a girl younger than 18 with multiple sclerosis.

The chain couples TRBV20-1 to TRBJ2-1; 7 positions agree with TRBD2. V lost 5 bases, J lost 5 bases, and 21 bases stayed unmatched. The CDR3 loop spans 18 amino acids. Germline V gene sequence: CDR1 DFQATT, CDR2 SNEGSKA (reference sequence). CDR3 sequence: CSAFPPGFSEAGNNEQFF. The DNA for the CDR3 is TGCAGTGCTTTCCCCCCGGGGTTTTCGGAAGCGGGAAACAATGAGCAGTTCTTC.

The genes are TRBV7-9 and TRBJ2-7, with no clear D. The V gene's germline CDR1 is SEHNR and CDR2 FQNEAQ (reference sequence). Deletions cut 1 base from V and 1 base from J, with 11 bases between. The CDR3 has 15 amino acids. The CDR3 DNA is TGTGCCAGCAGCTTAGGGGGTAGCCTATCCTACGAGCAGTACTTC. Encoded protein: CASSLGGSLSYEQYF.

This clonotype was found many times. CDR3 sequence: CASRGRQNLAKNIQYF. The CDR3 coding sequence is TGTGCCAGCAGAGGGAGACAGAACCTAGCCAAAAACATTCAGTACTTC. The rearrangement joins TRBV12-3 or TRBV12-4 to TRBJ2-4; TRBD1 or TRBD2 may be the D gene (5 bases each). The CDR3 sequence is 16 residues long. Trimming pared 6 bases from V and 0 bases from J, leaving 15 bases between.

This clonotype was seen only a few times. The rearrangement uses TRBV28 and TRBJ1-1; D is uncertain. The CDR3 has 12 residues. Germline loops: CDR1 MDHEN, CDR2 SYDVKM. The germline V and J ends were trimmed by 6 bases and 6 bases, with 11 bases remaining between them. CDR3 residues: CASSLGVSEAFF. DNA of the CDR3: TGTGCCAGCAGCCTAGGAGTTTCTGAAGCTTTCTTT.

This clonotype was counted between two and nine times. The chain carries TRBV4-1 and TRBJ2-5; D may match TRBD1 or TRBD2 (6 bases each). V gave up 0 bases and J gave up 5 bases, with 13 bases separating them. Per germline, CDR1 MGHRA and CDR2 YSYEKL. The CDR3 has 15 amino acids. The CDR3 sequence: CASSQDWLGGETQYF. The DNA of the CDR3 is TGCGCCAGCAGCCAAGACTGGCTAGGGGGGGAGACCCAGTACTTC.

The chain joins TRBV20-1 to TRBJ2-3, with 12 bases matching TRBD2. The CDR3 loop spans 18 amino acids. Germline CDR1 is DFQATT and CDR2 is SNEGSKA (reference sequence). V dropped 1 base and J dropped 3; count of bases not matched to a gene: 11. The CDR3 sequence: CSARGLHWTSGKTDTQYF. The CDR3 region has the DNA TGCAGTGCTAGAGGCCTCCACTGGACTAGCGGGAAAACAGATACGCAGTATTTT.

The V gene is TRBV6-5, the J gene TRBJ1-1; D gene uncertain. The V gene lost 0 bases and the J gene lost 1 base, with 6 bases spanning the gap. CDR3 length equals 14 residues. Germline V gene data show CDR1 as MNHEY and CDR2 as SVGAGI. The CDR3 DNA sequence: TGTGCCAGCAGTTACTCTTCCTCGAACACTGAAGCTTTCTTT. Translation: CASSYSSSNTEAFF.

The V call is TRBV4-2, the J call TRBJ2-1; maybe TRBD2 (6 bases). Trimming removed 0 bases from V and 5 bases from J, with 8 bases in between. This CDR3 region has 14 residues. The V gene's germline CDR1 is LGHNA and CDR2 YNFKEQ. For the CDR3, the DNA is TGTGCCAGCAGCCAAGACCCGGGGGACAATGAGCAGTTCTTC. Encoded protein: CASSQDPGDNEQFF.

The sample holds a few counts of this clonotype. V and J are TRBV10-3 and TRBJ2-5; 10 bases are shared with TRBD2. V lost 4 bases to trimming and J lost 1 base; unmatched junction nucleotides: 0. CDR1 and CDR2 from the germline V gene are ENHRY and SYGVKD. The CDR3 has 14 residues. CDR3 protein: CAISGTSGQETQYF. CDR3 DNA: TGTGCCATCAGTGGGACTAGCGGCCAAGAGACCCAGTACTTC.

V and J are TRBV5-1 and TRBJ2-1, with D tentatively TRBD1 (5 bases). This CDR3 has 15 amino acids. V gave up 1 base and J gave up 8 bases, with 16 bases separating them. Germline CDR1 SGHRS, CDR2 YFSETQ. CDR3 sequence (DNA): TGCGCCAGCAGCTTGAGGCAGGGAACCCCCGATGAGCAGTTCTTC. Translated, it gives CASSLRQGTPDEQFF. Together with reference TRBV5-1 and TRBJ2-1, the CDR3 gives the full variable domain: KAGVTQTPRYLIKTRGQQVTLSCSPISGHRSVSWYQQTPGQGLQFLFEYFSETQRNKGNFPGRFSGRQFSNSRSEMNVSTLELGDSALYLCASSLRQGTPDEQFFGPGTRLTVL.

CDR3 in amino acids: CASSRSSGTGVTDTQYF. In DNA, the CDR3 is TGCGCCAGCAGTCGTTCGTCCGGGACAGGGGTAACAGATACGCAGTATTTT. The chain joins TRBV5-1 to TRBJ2-3, with 10 bases lining up with TRBD1. The length of the CDR3 is 17 residues. Trimming at V came to 5 bases and at J to 3 bases, leaving 12 bases not matched to a gene. Germline V gives CDR1 SGHRS, CDR2 YFSETQ.

There are a few counts of this clonotype. The rearrangement links TRBV4-1 to TRBJ1-1; D remains unclear. CDR3 size: 16 residues. Trimming took 5 bases from V and 0 from J, leaving 16 bases between them. Germline CDR1 MGHRA, CDR2 YSYEKL. The CDR3 here is CASSALAGNMNTEAFF. The CDR3 coding sequence is TGCGCCAGCAGCGCGTTAGCAGGAAACATGAACACTGAAGCTTTCTTT.

This clonotype came up many times. The CDR3: CATSRPGPDTQYF. The CDR3 DNA follows: TGTGCCACCAGCAGACCCGGTCCAGATACGCAGTATTTT. The genes are TRBV15 and TRBJ2-3; D uncertain. Germline lookup yields CDR1 LNHNV and CDR2 YYDKDF (reference sequence). CDR3 length: 13 amino acids. V gave up 2 bases and J gave up 4 bases, with 7 bases separating them. Full variable domain (remainder filled in from reference TRBV15 and TRBJ2-3): DAMVIQNPRYQVTQFGKPVTLSCSQTLNHNVMYWYQQKSSQAPKLLFHYYDKDFNNEADTPDNFQSRRPNTSFCFLDIRSPGLGDTAMYLCATSRPGPDTQYFGPGTRLTVL.

J is TRBJ2-2 and V is TRBV28; D call uncertain. Germline V gene lookup returns CDR1 MDHEN and CDR2 SYDVKM. CDR3 length equals 12 residues. The V end was cut by 2 bases, the J end by 6 bases, with 4 bases between. The CDR3 DNA reads TGTGCCAGCAGTTTAAGGGCCGGGGAGCTGTTTTTT. Amino acids: CASSLRAGELFF. The complete variable domain, with remaining parts taken from reference TRBV28 and TRBJ2-2, reads DVKVTQSSRYLVKRTGEKVFLECVQDMDHENMFWYRQDPGLGLRLIYFSYDVKMKEKGDIPEGYSVSREKKERFSLILESASTNQTSMYLCASSLRAGELFFGEGSRLTVL.